The 9 T cell receptor beta chains listed next were all sequenced from one sample in a study of blood T cell repertoires in COVID-19. The method was immunoSEQ multiplex PCR; TCRdb's version includes in-frame clones alone and lacks a portion of them. The sample carries 250,000 to 300,000 clones, about 93% recorded once. Material: PBMCs or T cells enriched from blood (not recorded which). The receptors derive from a woman aged 25 to 45 who had recovered from COVID-19.

The rearrangement uses TRBV28 and TRBJ2-5; 7 bases are a match to TRBD1. This CDR3 has 14 residues. Unmatched junction bases numbered 7, after V lost 5 bases and J lost 4 bases. Germline V CDR1 and CDR2: MDHEN, SYDVKM. CDR3 in amino acids: CASSLTQGVETQYF. The CDR3 nucleotides are TGTGCCAGCAGTCTTACCCAGGGGGTAGAGACCCAGTACTTC.

This chain's CDR3 is CSASTEQGLYEQYF. In nucleotides, the CDR3 is TGCAGTGCTAGTACCGAACAGGGGCTTTACGAGCAGTACTTC. V is TRBV20-1 and J is TRBJ2-7; 7 bases fit TRBD1. Trimming removed 3 bases from V and 4 bases from J; junction bases left unmatched: 9. Germline CDR1 is DFQATT and CDR2 is SNEGSKA (reference sequence). The CDR3 covers 14 residues.

Only one count was recorded for this clone. This chain uses TRBV2 with TRBJ1-4, with D maybe TRBD1 (5 bases). The CDR3 runs 16 residues. Trimming shortened V by 8 bases and J by 8 bases, and 24 bases separated the two germline ends. Germline V CDR1 and CDR2: SNHLY, FYNNEI. Here the CDR3 DNA reads TGTGCCAGCTCTCCGGACGGACCCTGGGGCCGAGAAAAACTGTTTTTT. Encoded protein: CASSPDGPWGREKLFF. The full variable domain, its missing parts supplied by reference TRBV2 and TRBJ1-4, is EPEVTQTPSHQVTQMGQEVILRCVPISNHLYFYWYRQILGQKVEFLVSFYNNEISEKSEIFDDQFSVERPDGSNFTLKIRSTKLEDSAMYFCASSPDGPWGREKLFFGSGTQLSVL.

This clone was seen only a few times. The chain uses TRBV6-6 and TRBJ1-5, with D perhaps TRBD1 (5 bases). Trimming stripped 5 bases from V and 2 bases from J, with 19 bases between. Germline lookup yields CDR1 MNHNY and CDR2 SVGAGI (reference sequence). This CDR3 contains 17 residues. CDR3 nucleotides: TGTGCCAGCAGTCGACAGAAGAGTCAGGGCGGCAATCAGCCCCAGCATTTT. Translating it yields CASSRQKSQGGNQPQHF.

Only one count was recorded for this clone. J is TRBJ2-2 and V is TRBV19, with 10 bases that match TRBD2. The ends lost 8 bases at V and 1 base at J; junction bases unmatched: 16. This CDR3 has 19 amino acids. Germline values: CDR1 LNHDA, CDR2 SQIVND (reference sequence). The CDR3 DNA follows: TGTGCCAGTCTTAGAGGGACGTCTAGCGGGAGTCTGAACACCGGGGAGCTGTTTTTT. Its protein product is CASLRGTSSGSLNTGELFF.

The chain combines TRBV18 with TRBJ2-7; 11 bases fit TRBD2. Per germline, CDR1 KGHSH and CDR2 LQKENI. V was pared by 7 bases and J by 0 bases, with 2 bases of the junction left unmatched. The CDR3 has 14 amino acids. CDR3 region: CASFSGRDSYEQYF. The CDR3 DNA reads TGTGCCAGCTTTAGCGGGAGGGACTCCTACGAGCAGTACTTC.

This chain uses TRBV6-5 with TRBJ1-2; 8 positions match TRBD1. The CDR3 runs 15 residues. Germline V gives CDR1 MNHEY, CDR2 SVGAGI. V gave up 4 bases and J gave up 3 bases; unmatched junction bases: 7. The CDR3 loop is CASSSRTGRDYGYTF. CDR3 DNA: TGTGCCAGCAGTTCTAGGACAGGGCGAGACTATGGCTACACCTTC.

The rearrangement joins TRBV5-6 to TRBJ2-1; TRBD2 agrees at 14 bases. From germline, CDR1 is SGHDT and CDR2 YYEEEE. This CDR3 comprises 15 residues. V was clipped by 2 bases and J by 8 bases; unmatched bases: 3. This CDR3 is CASSFGTSGSYEQFF. CDR3 sequence (DNA): TGTGCCAGCAGCTTCGGGACTAGCGGGAGCTATGAGCAGTTCTTC.

The gene calls are TRBV9 and TRBJ2-3; 9 nucleotides match TRBD2. This CDR3 has 16 residues. Looked up from germline, CDR1 is SGDLS and CDR2 is YYNGEE. The V gene end was trimmed by 0 bases and the J gene end by 2 bases; junction bases not matched to a gene: 4. CDR3 DNA sequence: TGTGCCAGCAGCGTAGTGGCTAGCGGGAACACAGATACGCAGTATTTT. Translation gives CASSVVASGNTDTQYF.